The 30 T cell receptor beta chains reported below all come from one sample, sequenced in a study of primary melanoma T cells and metastatic recurrence. Some clones are missing from TCRdb's copy, which holds only in-frame ones; the method was immunoSEQ multiplex PCR. This sample carries about 560 clones, approximately 62% of them seen once, and the ten largest clones take about a tenth. The sequenced sample consisted of melanoma tumor tissue. The receptors were sampled from a human donor with melanoma.

For the CDR3, the DNA is TGTGCCTGGACCCGACGGGGGGGAGGGACTGAAGCTTTCTTT. Translated, it gives CAWTRRGGGTEAFF. The V gene is TRBV30, the J gene TRBJ1-1; D may be TRBD1 (5 bases). From germline, CDR1 is GTSNPN and CDR2 SVGIG (reference sequence). CDR3 size: 14 residues. The ends were cut back, 4 bases at V and 5 bases at J, with 17 bases in the middle.

In this sample, this clone turned up a few times. The chain employs TRBV10-2 and TRBJ2-3, with D possibly TRBD1 on 5 matching bases. This CDR3 comprises 14 residues. Trimming removed 4 bases at V and 1 base at J, with 9 bases between. Per germline, CDR1 WSHSY and CDR2 SAAADI. CDR3 DNA sequence: TGCGCCAGCAGTGGCAAGACAGGCACAGATACGCAGTATTTT. Its translation is CASSGKTGTDTQYF.

The gene calls are TRBV7-5 and TRBJ2-1; TRBD2 reflects the table's D call only, with no check against the DNA. TRBV7-5 constitutes a pseudogene. This CDR3 has 17 amino acids. The CDR3 DNA follows: TGTGCCAGCAGCTTAGCGACTAGCGGGAGGGGATACAATGAGCAGTTCTTC. This translates into CASSLATSGRGYNEQFF.

This clone was picked up a small number of times. The chain links TRBV6-8 to TRBJ2-4; D unclear. The CDR3 is 14 residues long. Trimming stripped 7 bases from V and 0 bases from J, with 10 bases between. Per the germline V gene, CDR1 is MNHGY and CDR2 is SAAAGT. The CDR3, as DNA: TGTGCCAGCAACGACGCGCTAGCCAAAAACATTCAGTACTTC. As protein: CASNDALAKNIQYF.

V and J are TRBV19 and TRBJ1-2; no definite D call. CDR3 length: 14 amino acids. Trimming took off 5 bases at V and 3 bases at J, with 13 bases between the two ends. Germline V gene lookup returns CDR1 LNHDA and CDR2 SQIVND (reference sequence). The CDR3 protein is CASSHQAIDYGYTF. The CDR3 DNA reads as TGTGCCAGTAGTCATCAGGCGATAGACTATGGCTACACCTTC.

This clone showed up just once. The chain recombines TRBV6-7 with TRBJ1-5; possibly TRBD1 for D (5 bases). TRBV6-7 is an ORF, and what it does is uncertain. The CDR3 covers 11 residues. V lost 7 bases, J lost 10 bases, and 11 bases lay in between. The CDR3 sequence: CASTSGGPQHF. DNA for the CDR3: TGTGCCAGCACCTCGGGGGGACCCCAGCATTTT.

The chain has TRBV5-1 and TRBJ1-2; D unclear. Trimming took off 0 bases at V and 6 bases at J, with 12 bases between the two ends. CDR3 size: 14 residues. CDR1 is SGHRS, CDR2 YFSETQ, per germline. The CDR3 sequence: CASSLENPWDGYTF. CDR3 in DNA: TGCGCCAGCAGCTTGGAAAACCCTTGGGATGGCTACACCTTC.

This clone was seen only a few times. J is TRBJ1-2 and V is TRBV15, with TRBD1 matching over 10 bases. CDR1 LNHNV and CDR2 YYDKDF come from the germline V gene (reference sequence). CDR3 length equals 15 residues. V lost 1 base, J lost 6 bases, and 5 bases stayed unmatched. The DNA of the CDR3 is TGTGCCACCAGCAGAGTCCGACAGGGGGCGAATGGCTACACCTTC. Amino acid sequence: CATSRVRQGANGYTF.

This clone was counted once. This chain connects TRBV19 to TRBJ2-7, with TRBD1 matching 7 bases. In germline, CDR1 is LNHDA, CDR2 SQIVND (reference sequence). The V and J ends lost 5 bases and 6 bases, in that order; junction bases with no gene match: 13. The CDR3 runs 15 residues. The CDR3 sequence is CASSPRTGLAGEQYF. CDR3 DNA sequence: TGTGCCAGTAGTCCCCGGACAGGACTCGCCGGCGAGCAGTACTTC.

In DNA form, the CDR3 reads TGCGCCAGCAAGCCTCAGGCAGGGACGGACGAAGCTTTCTTT. The encoded protein is CASKPQAGTDEAFF. The chain has TRBV5-1 and TRBJ1-1; tentatively, D is TRBD1 (5 bases). Germline CDR1 is SGHRS and CDR2 is YFSETQ. This CDR3 contains 14 residues. The V gene lost 6 bases and the J gene lost 8 bases, with 20 bases spanning the gap.

This clone was observed a few times. The chain links TRBV11-3 to TRBJ1-2; perhaps TRBD1 as D (6 bases). V was shortened by 5 bases and J by 6 bases, with 22 bases between the two germline ends. The CDR3 extends over 16 amino acids. The germline V gene encodes CDR1 SGHNT and CDR2 YENEEA. CDR3 in DNA: TGTGCCAGCAGCGCCACAGGGTGGTCTTATGTTGATGGCTACACCTTC. Encoded protein: CASSATGWSYVDGYTF.

There are a few counts of this clone. The chain links TRBV28 to TRBJ1-2; 10 bases map to TRBD1. The CDR3 length is 20 residues. The germline CDR1 and CDR2 sequences are MDHEN and SYDVKM. V dropped 0 bases and J dropped 0; count of bases not matched to a gene: 13. The chain's CDR3 is CASSLWGTVGQGLTNYGYTF. The CDR3 DNA is TGTGCCAGCAGTTTATGGGGGACCGTGGGACAGGGGCTCACTAACTATGGCTACACCTTC.

This clone was observed a handful of times. This chain joins TRBV18 and TRBJ2-7; 7 positions agree with TRBD1. With V trimmed by 4 bases and J by 2 bases, 11 bases remained unmatched. This CDR3 contains 16 residues. CDR1 KGHSH and CDR2 LQKENI come from the germline V gene. The CDR3 protein is CASSQMLGTATYEQYF. The CDR3 DNA reads as TGTGCCAGCTCACAGATGTTGGGGACAGCAACCTACGAGCAGTACTTC.

The chain combines TRBV18 with TRBJ2-7, with D possibly being TRBD1 (6 bases). Deletions cut 0 bases from V and 6 bases from J, with 9 bases between. The CDR3 is 13 residues long. The germline V gene has CDR1 KGHSH and CDR2 LQKENI. The CDR3: CASSPPSRGEQYF. CDR3 coding DNA: TGTGCCAGCTCACCACCGTCCAGGGGCGAGCAGTACTTC.

The CDR3 DNA reads TGCGCCAGCAGTTACAGCTATAATTCACCCCTCCACTTT. Translating gives CASSYSYNSPLHF. The chain employs TRBV10-2 and TRBJ1-6; no clear D gene. The V gene's germline CDR1 is WSHSY and CDR2 SAAADI. Trimming stripped 5 bases from V and 3 bases from J, with 5 bases between. The CDR3 is 13 residues long.

The V and J genes are TRBV29-1 and TRBJ2-5; D unresolved. Per the germline V gene, CDR1 is SQVTM and CDR2 is ANQGSEA. The germline V and J ends were trimmed by 5 bases and 3 bases, with 13 bases remaining between them. This CDR3 spans 13 amino acids. CDR3 nucleotide sequence: TGCAGCGTTTTAACGGGTACGGAAGAGACCCAGTACTTC. Protein sequence: CSVLTGTEETQYF.

This chain links TRBV28 with TRBJ2-4; TRBD2 agrees at 15 bases. The CDR3 loop spans 19 amino acids. CDR1 is MDHEN and CDR2 is SYDVKM in the germline V gene. Trimming removed 5 bases from V and 9 bases from J; junction bases left unmatched: 17. The CDR3 spells CASSLGLAGGSPSSTIQYF. In DNA, the CDR3 is TGTGCCAGCAGTCTAGGACTAGCGGGAGGGTCCCCTTCCTCTACCATTCAGTACTTC.

This clone occurred a few times. The CDR3 protein is CASSSRATLVTGELFF. The CDR3 DNA sequence: TGTGCCAGTAGTAGTCGGGCAACCCTGGTCACCGGGGAGCTGTTTTTT. The rearrangement joins TRBV19 to TRBJ2-2; D call uncertain. CDR1 LNHDA and CDR2 SQIVND come from the germline V gene (reference sequence). With 4 bases removed from V and 4 bases from J, the gap between germline ends came to 16 bases. This CDR3 is built from 16 residues. The variable domain in full, completed from reference TRBV19 and TRBJ2-2, reads DGGITQSPKYLFRKEGQNVTLSCEQNLNHDAMYWYRQDPGQGLRLIYYSQIVNDFQKGDIAEGYSVSREKKESFPLTVTSAQKNPTAFYLCASSSRATLVTGELFFGEGSRLTVL.

The chain joins TRBV11-3 to TRBJ2-7; TRBD2 is a possible D gene (7 bases). Trimming pared 2 bases from V and 3 bases from J, leaving 14 bases between. This CDR3 comprises 15 residues. Germline CDR1 and CDR2: SGHNT and YENEEA. The CDR3 nucleotides are TGTGCCAGCAGCTTAAGGCGGGGGCGCATCTACGAGCAGTACTTC. Amino acid sequence: CASSLRRGRIYEQYF.

The V call is TRBV14, the J call TRBJ2-7; 9 nucleotides agree with TRBD1. The CDR3 length is 16 residues. V gave up 0 bases and J gave up 6 bases; unmatched junction bases: 9. The germline CDR1 and CDR2 sequences are SGHDN and FVKESK. CDR3: CASSQDLGQGKVEQYF. CDR3 sequence (DNA): TGTGCCAGCAGCCAAGATCTCGGACAGGGGAAAGTCGAGCAGTACTTC.

This clone was observed a few times. This chain uses TRBV29-1 with TRBJ1-2, with D possibly being TRBD1 (5 bases). Germline V lookup: CDR1 SQVTM, CDR2 ANQGSEA. The CDR3 runs to 12 residues. Between the trimmed V and J ends, which lost 4 bases and 2 bases, there was a span of 8 bases. CDR3 coding DNA: TGCAGCGTTGGGGGCAGAAACTATGGCTACACCTTC. It codes for CSVGGRNYGYTF.

The chain combines TRBV4-1 with TRBJ2-1; TRBD2 is a possible D gene (6 bases). V lost 6 bases and J lost 0, with 9 bases in between. Germline assignment: CDR1 MGHRA and CDR2 YSYEKL. CDR3 length equals 14 residues. This CDR3 is CASRLGSSYNEQFF. CDR3 bases: TGCGCCAGCAGGCTCGGGAGCTCCTACAATGAGCAGTTCTTC.

The rearrangement joins TRBV2 to TRBJ1-2; D gene ambiguous. CDR3 length: 12 amino acids. Trimming cost V 5 bases and J 6 bases, with 10 bases left between them. Germline-derived CDR1 and CDR2 are SNHLY and FYNNEI. The CDR3 protein is CASSPRWDGYTF. DNA for the CDR3: TGTGCCAGCAGTCCCCGGTGGGATGGCTACACCTTC.

CDR3 residues: CATSSDAGFSYNEQFF. The DNA of the CDR3 is TGTGCCACCAGCAGTGACGCAGGGTTCTCCTACAATGAGCAGTTCTTC. This chain connects TRBV15 to TRBJ2-1; maybe TRBD1 (5 bases). Between the trimmed V and J ends, which lost 3 bases and 0 bases, there was a span of 12 bases. The V gene's germline CDR1 is LNHNV and CDR2 YYDKDF (reference sequence). The CDR3 is 16 amino acids.

The rearrangement uses TRBV18 and TRBJ2-3; D perhaps matches TRBD1 (6 bases). This CDR3 has 15 amino acids. Deletions cut 1 base from V and 2 bases from J, with 10 bases between. Per the germline V gene, CDR1 is KGHSH and CDR2 is LQKENI. As DNA, the CDR3 is TGTGCCAGCTCACCACGGCAGGGGACCACAGATACGCAGTATTTT. This sequence encodes CASSPRQGTTDTQYF.

The V call is TRBV27, the J call TRBJ2-5; 10 nucleotides match TRBD1. Germline lookup yields CDR1 MNHEY and CDR2 SMNVEV (reference sequence). The CDR3 consists of 15 residues. V lost 4 bases to trimming and J lost 5 bases; unmatched junction nucleotides: 7. As DNA, the CDR3 is TGTGCCAGCAGTTCTTGGACAGGGGGTCGGGAGACCCAGTACTTC. It encodes CASSSWTGGRETQYF.

By share, this clone ranks as hyperexpanded (1% or more). The chain is built from TRBV9 and TRBJ1-1, with TRBD1 matching 9 bases. The CDR3 covers 12 residues. Looked up from germline, CDR1 is SGDLS and CDR2 is YYNGEE. The V gene end was trimmed by 3 bases and the J gene end by 6 bases; junction bases not matched to a gene: 0. The DNA of the CDR3 is TGTGCCAGCAGCGGGGACAGGGCTGAAGCTTTCTTT. This gives the protein CASSGDRAEAFF.

As for this clone: A junction end diverges from the germline sequence, so it may reflect a read error. This chain connects TRBV7-7 to TRBJ2-2; 10 bases are shared with TRBD1. CDR3 length: 15 amino acids. Germline CDR1 and CDR2: SSHAT and FNYEAQ (reference sequence). The CDR3 reads CASSSGQGRTGELFF. Written as DNA, the CDR3 is TGTGCTAGCAGCTCGGGACAGGGGAGGACCGGGGAGCTGTTTTTT.

This clone was observed a few times. The genes are TRBV18 and TRBJ1-5; D not resolved. Germline lookup yields CDR1 KGHSH and CDR2 LQKENI. The CDR3 totals 13 residues. V was trimmed by 3 bases and J by 3 bases, leaving 6 bases between them. In nucleotides, the CDR3 is TGTGCCAGCTCACCGTCCATCAATCAGCCCCAGCATTTT. Its translation: CASSPSINQPQHF.

This clone has just one count. The rearrangement joins TRBV15 to TRBJ2-7; a weak D match, TRBD2 (6 bases). Looked up from germline, CDR1 is LNHNV and CDR2 is YYDKDF (reference sequence). Trimming left V 0 bases short and J 3 bases short, with 9 bases between. The CDR3 has 14 amino acids. The CDR3 bases are TGTGCCACCAGCAGAGAAGGGACTGGCTACGAGCAGTACTTC. The encoded protein is CATSREGTGYEQYF.